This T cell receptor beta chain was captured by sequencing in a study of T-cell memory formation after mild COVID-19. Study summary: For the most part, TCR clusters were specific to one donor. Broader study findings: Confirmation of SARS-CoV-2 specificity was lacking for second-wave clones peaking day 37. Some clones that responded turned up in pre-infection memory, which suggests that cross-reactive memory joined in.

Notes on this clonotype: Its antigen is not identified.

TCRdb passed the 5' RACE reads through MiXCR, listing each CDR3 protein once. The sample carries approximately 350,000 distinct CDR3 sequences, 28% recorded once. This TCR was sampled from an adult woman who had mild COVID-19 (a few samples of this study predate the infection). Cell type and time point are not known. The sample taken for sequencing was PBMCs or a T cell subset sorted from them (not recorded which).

CDR3 protein: CASSQDEEGGNTIYF. CDR3 nucleotide sequence: TGTGCCAGCAGCCAAGACGAAGAGGGTGGAAACACCATATATTTT. The V gene is TRBV4-2, the J gene TRBJ1-3; D unresolved. Germline values: CDR1 LGHNA, CDR2 YNFKEQ. The CDR3 runs to 15 residues. V was trimmed by 0 bases and J by 3 bases, leaving 9 bases between them.